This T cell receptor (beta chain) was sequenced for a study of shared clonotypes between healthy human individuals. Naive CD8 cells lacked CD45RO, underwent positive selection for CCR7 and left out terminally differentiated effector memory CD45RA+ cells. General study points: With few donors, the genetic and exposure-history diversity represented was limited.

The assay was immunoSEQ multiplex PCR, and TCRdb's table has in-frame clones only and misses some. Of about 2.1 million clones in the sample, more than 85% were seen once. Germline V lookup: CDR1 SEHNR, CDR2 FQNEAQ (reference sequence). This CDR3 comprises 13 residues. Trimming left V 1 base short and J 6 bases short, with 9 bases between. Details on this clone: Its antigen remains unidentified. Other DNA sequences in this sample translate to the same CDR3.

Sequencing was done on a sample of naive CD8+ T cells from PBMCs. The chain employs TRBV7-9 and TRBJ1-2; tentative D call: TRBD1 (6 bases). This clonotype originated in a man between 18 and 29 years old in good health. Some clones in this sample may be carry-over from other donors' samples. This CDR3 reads CASSLDRVDGYTF. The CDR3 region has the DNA TGTGCCAGCAGCTTAGACAGGGTGGATGGCTACACCTTC.